One sample yielded the 11 T cell receptor beta chains listed below, sequenced in a study of blood T cell repertoires in COVID-19. The repertoire was sequenced with immunoSEQ multiplex PCR; TCRdb's copy has only in-frame clones and lacks some. This sample has fewer than 200,000 clones, with less than 90% found just once. The specimen sequenced was peripheral blood. The receptor source for this set is a man aged 55 to 70 with acute or convalescent COVID-19.

This chain connects TRBV5-1 to TRBJ2-7; 10 bases are shared with TRBD1. J was trimmed by 3 bases and V by 5 bases; bases with no gene match: 5. Germline CDR1 is SGHRS and CDR2 is YFSETQ. This CDR3 has 14 residues. The CDR3 DNA reads as TGCGCCAGCAGTAGGGACAGGGGTAACTACGAGCAGTACTTC. Translation gives CASSRDRGNYEQYF. Variable domain in full (rest from reference TRBV5-1 and TRBJ2-7): KAGVTQTPRYLIKTRGQQVTLSCSPISGHRSVSWYQQTPGQGLQFLFEYFSETQRNKGNFPGRFSGRQFSNSRSEMNVSTLELGDSALYLCASSRDRGNYEQYFGPGTRLTVT.

The V call is TRBV9, the J call TRBJ1-6, with D perhaps matching TRBD1 (6 bases). The CDR3 has 17 residues. Germline V lookup: CDR1 SGDLS, CDR2 YYNGEE. V was trimmed by 2 bases and J by 1 base, leaving 13 bases between them. The CDR3: CASSVGTRISYNSPLHF. CDR3 bases: TGTGCCAGCAGCGTTGGGACACGTATATCCTATAATTCACCCCTCCACTTT.

The chain uses TRBV6-1 and TRBJ1-5; 7 bases are a match to TRBD1. The CDR3 sequence is 16 residues long. With V trimmed by 3 bases and J by 0 bases, 5 bases remained unmatched. Germline CDR1 reads MNHNS; CDR2 reads SASEGT. The CDR3 loop reads CASSDQGVYSNQPQHF. CDR3 nucleotides: TGTGCCAGCAGTGACCAGGGGGTTTATAGCAATCAGCCCCAGCATTTT.

V and J are TRBV18 and TRBJ2-5; a weak D match, TRBD1 (5 bases). Germline lookup yields CDR1 KGHSH and CDR2 LQKENI. V was pared by 4 bases and J by 5 bases, with 11 bases between. The CDR3 runs 13 residues. The CDR3 DNA reads as TGTGCCAGCTCACTAGGGGCTGGGGAGACCCAGTACTTC. Its translation is CASSLGAGETQYF.

The chain employs TRBV7-2 and TRBJ2-5; D perhaps matches TRBD1 (5 bases). Trimming pared 6 bases from V and 5 bases from J, leaving 10 bases between. The CDR3 spans 12 residues. Germline V gene sequence: CDR1 SGHTA, CDR2 FQGNSA. CDR3 amino acids: CASSRGRETQYF. CDR3 bases: TGTGCCAGCAGTAGGGGTCGGGAGACCCAGTACTTC.

In DNA form, the CDR3 reads TGTGCCAGCAGCCTTCAAGGGACTAGCGGGGTAGAGACCCAGTACTTC. Encoded protein: CASSLQGTSGVETQYF. The chain couples TRBV3-1 (or the pseudogene TRBV3-2) to TRBJ2-5, with 13 nucleotides matching TRBD2. The length of the CDR3 is 16 residues. V lost 4 bases to trimming and J lost 4 bases; unmatched junction nucleotides: 6. CDR1 and CDR2 from the germline V gene are LGHDT and YNNKEL (reference sequence).

The chain has TRBV7-2 and TRBJ2-2, with D unresolved. Trimming took off 0 bases at V and 3 bases at J, with 5 bases between the two ends. Germline V gene data show CDR1 as SGHTA and CDR2 as FQGNSA. This CDR3 spans 14 amino acids. As DNA, the CDR3 is TGTGCCAGCAGCTTAGCGCCAGACACCGGGGAGCTGTTTTTT. This translates into CASSLAPDTGELFF.

The chain employs TRBV6-5 and TRBJ1-1; D may be TRBD1 (5 bases). The CDR3 length is 15 residues. V shed 7 bases and J shed 1 base, with 16 bases lying between them. The germline CDR1 and CDR2 sequences are MNHEY and SVGAGI. The CDR3 DNA reads TGTGCCAGCATGCGGGGGGTAAGACGGAACACTGAAGCTTTCTTT. This translates into CASMRGVRRNTEAFF.

The V call is TRBV21-1, the J call TRBJ2-7; TRBD2, the table's D call, lacks a check against the DNA. TRBV21-1 is assigned pseudogene status. The CDR3 is 19 residues long. CDR3 bases: TGTGCCAGCAGCACTCGAGGACTAGCGGGAGGGCTATCGCCCTACGAGCAGTACTTC. Protein: CASSTRGLAGGLSPYEQYF.

The J gene is TRBJ1-1, the V gene TRBV6-2 or TRBV6-3; D not certain. Trimming stripped 6 bases from V and 7 bases from J, with 12 bases between. This CDR3 is built from 12 residues. Germline V lookup: CDR1 MNHEY, CDR2 SVGEGT. The CDR3 spells CASSTRVNEAFF. The CDR3 nucleotides are TGTGCCAGCAGCACCCGCGTCAATGAAGCTTTCTTT.

The gene calls are TRBV19 and TRBJ2-1, with 7 bases that match TRBD2. Germline values: CDR1 LNHDA, CDR2 SQIVND (reference sequence). V shed 6 bases and J 4 bases; nucleotides not matched to a gene: 3. This CDR3 region has 13 residues. The CDR3 sequence: CASRAGVYNEQFF. CDR3 DNA sequence: TGTGCCAGTAGGGCGGGAGTGTACAATGAGCAGTTCTTC.